The 15 T cell receptor beta chains presented below share a single source sample, sequenced in a study of cytomegalovirus exposure and HLA in healthy donors. 60 Vbeta and 13 Jbeta primers were used in PCR. Profiling relied on immunoSEQ multiplex PCR, and the TCRdb table lists in-frame clones only, not all of them. The data hold 110,000 to 150,000 clones, with 70% to 80% observed a single time. Sequenced material: PBMCs. These receptors came from a male donor in good health and CMV-seronegative.

V gene TRBV19 combines with J gene TRBJ2-3, with D uncertain. Trimming took 4 bases from V and 4 from J, leaving 9 bases between them. The CDR3 runs to 13 residues. Germline lookup yields CDR1 LNHDA and CDR2 SQIVND (reference sequence). DNA for the CDR3: TGTGCCAGTAGTAACATCCCCGCAGATACGCAGTATTTT. Protein product: CASSNIPADTQYF.

The V and J genes are TRBV7-8 and TRBJ2-1; 10 nucleotides line up with TRBD2. CDR3 length: 15 residues. Germline V gene lookup returns CDR1 SGHVS and CDR2 FQNEAQ. With V trimmed by 4 bases and J by 16 bases, 16 bases remained unmatched. DNA of the CDR3: TGTGCCAGCAGCTCGGTGGAAGCGGGGGGGCCGGGACGATTCTTC. It specifies CASSSVEAGGPGRFF.

The chain carries TRBV6-4 and TRBJ1-2, with TRBD1 matching over 7 bases. From germline, CDR1 is MRHNA and CDR2 SNTAGT. The V and J ends lost 6 bases and 8 bases, in that order; junction bases with no gene match: 6. This CDR3 spans 12 amino acids. CDR3 sequence: CASSRQGQGYTF. In nucleotides, the CDR3 is TGTGCCAGCAGCAGACAGGGTCAAGGCTACACCTTC.

The chain combines TRBV6-5 with TRBJ2-1; TRBD2 agrees at 8 bases. The CDR3 is 13 amino acids. Germline CDR1 MNHEY, CDR2 SVGAGI. V lost 5 bases to trimming and J lost 9 bases; unmatched junction nucleotides: 6. DNA for the CDR3: TGTGCCAGCAGTCGGGGGGGGGCGGCTGAGCAGTTCTTC. Encoded protein: CASSRGGAAEQFF.

This clone was detected only a few times. The rearrangement links TRBV19 to TRBJ2-3, with 8 bases that match TRBD1. The J segment lost 1 base and the V segment lost 8 bases, leaving 5 bases of the junction unmatched. CDR1 is LNHDA, CDR2 SQIVND, per germline (reference sequence). The CDR3 extends over 14 amino acids. CDR3 nucleotide sequence: TGTGCCAGTTCGACAGGGGAGGGCACAGATACGCAGTATTTT. Encoded protein: CASSTGEGTDTQYF.

The chain links TRBV30 to TRBJ2-1; 9 bases match TRBD1. The CDR3 totals 16 residues. Germline values: CDR1 GTSNPN, CDR2 SVGIG (reference sequence). The ends lost 3 bases at V and 7 bases at J; junction bases unmatched: 13. The CDR3 sequence: CAWRPIGQGLLNEQFF. CDR3 in DNA: TGTGCCTGGAGGCCTATCGGACAGGGGCTGTTGAATGAGCAGTTCTTC.

There are a few counts of this clone. V is TRBV7-9 and J is TRBJ1-2, with 9 bases matching TRBD1. The CDR3 consists of 14 residues. The germline V gene has CDR1 SEHNR and CDR2 FQNEAQ (reference sequence). V gave up 4 bases and J gave up 8 bases; unmatched junction bases: 8. CDR3 protein: CASSSNMGTGGYTF. DNA for the CDR3: TGTGCCAGCAGCTCAAACATGGGGACAGGGGGCTACACCTTC.

The table lists this clone with a count of one. The chain employs TRBV14 and TRBJ2-5; D perhaps matches TRBD1 (6 bases). In germline, CDR1 is SGHDN, CDR2 FVKESK. The CDR3 covers 17 residues. The ends were cut back, 6 bases at V and 2 bases at J, with 22 bases in the middle. The CDR3 region is CASSGTIWYQGQETQYF. CDR3 sequence (DNA): TGTGCCAGCAGTGGGACAATCTGGTATCAAGGGCAAGAGACCCAGTACTTC.

This clone has just one count. The genes are TRBV19 and TRBJ1-5; maybe TRBD1 (5 bases). There are 16 residues in the CDR3. Trimming left V 1 base short and J 3 bases short, with 13 bases between. The germline V gene has CDR1 LNHDA and CDR2 SQIVND (reference sequence). CDR3 sequence: CASSIVGRGPNQPQHF. CDR3 sequence (DNA): TGTGCCAGTAGTATAGTGGGGAGGGGCCCCAATCAGCCCCAGCATTTT.

This rearrangement joins TRBV7-2 to TRBJ1-2, with D perhaps matching TRBD1 (5 bases). CDR1 is SGHTA and CDR2 is FQGNSA in the germline V gene. The CDR3 has 15 amino acids. With 0 bases removed from V and 4 bases from J, the gap between germline ends came to 12 bases. CDR3 nucleotides: TGTGCCAGCAGCTTAGCGGTTGGGGCCGGCTATGGCTACACCTTC. It encodes CASSLAVGAGYGYTF.

V usage is TRBV6-5 and J usage is TRBJ1-1, with D uncertain. The CDR3 loop spans 14 amino acids. Germline lookup yields CDR1 MNHEY and CDR2 SVGAGI. V was clipped by 6 bases and J by 7 bases, with 18 bases between them. The CDR3 is CASRSRASGSEAFF. CDR3 sequence (DNA): TGTGCCAGCAGGTCCCGGGCAAGCGGTAGTGAAGCTTTCTTT.

The chain couples TRBV5-1 to TRBJ1-2, with 9 nucleotides matching TRBD1. The CDR3 has 13 amino acids. Germline V gene data show CDR1 as SGHRS and CDR2 as YFSETQ. Trimming at V came to 4 bases and at J to 4 bases, leaving 2 bases not matched to a gene. The CDR3 reads CASSGGQGYGYTF. CDR3 DNA: TGCGCCAGCAGCGGGGGACAGGGCTATGGCTACACCTTC.

This clone has just a few counts. The J gene is TRBJ2-7, the V gene TRBV9; D not certain. Germline values: CDR1 SGDLS, CDR2 YYNGEE. Trimming pared 4 bases from V and 5 bases from J, leaving 19 bases between. The CDR3 loop spans 15 amino acids. The CDR3 reads CASSPRRGASNEQYF. In DNA form, the CDR3 reads TGTGCCAGCAGCCCACGTAGAGGAGCATCCAACGAGCAGTACTTC.

This chain links TRBV9 with TRBJ1-1, with D hard to call. Germline lookup yields CDR1 SGDLS and CDR2 YYNGEE. With 4 bases removed from V and 2 bases from J, the gap between germline ends came to 15 bases. The CDR3 totals 15 residues. This CDR3 reads CASSRGGRANTEAFF. DNA of the CDR3: TGTGCCAGCAGCCGAGGAGGCAGAGCAAACACTGAAGCTTTCTTT.

The V and J genes are TRBV9 and TRBJ1-2; TRBD1 aligns across 11 bases. J lost 1 base, V lost 3 bases, and 2 bases had no gene match. This CDR3 has 15 residues. Looked up from germline, CDR1 is SGDLS and CDR2 is YYNGEE. The CDR3 DNA follows: TGTGCCAGCAGCGCGGGGACAGGGGGTAACTATGGCTACACCTTC. Translating it yields CASSAGTGGNYGYTF.